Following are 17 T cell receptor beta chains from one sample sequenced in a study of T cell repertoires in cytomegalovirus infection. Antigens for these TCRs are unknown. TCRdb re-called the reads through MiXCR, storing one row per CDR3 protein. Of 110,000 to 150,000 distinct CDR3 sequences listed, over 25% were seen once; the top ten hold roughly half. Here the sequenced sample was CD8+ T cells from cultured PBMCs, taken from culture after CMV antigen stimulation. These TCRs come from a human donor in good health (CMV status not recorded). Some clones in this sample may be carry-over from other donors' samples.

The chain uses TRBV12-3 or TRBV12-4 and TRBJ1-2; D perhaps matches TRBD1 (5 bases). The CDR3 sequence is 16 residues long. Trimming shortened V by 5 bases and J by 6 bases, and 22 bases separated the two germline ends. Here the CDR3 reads CASSGRPGPAIDGYTF. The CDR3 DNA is TGTGCCAGCAGTGGCCGTCCGGGGCCAGCTATCGATGGCTACACCTTC.

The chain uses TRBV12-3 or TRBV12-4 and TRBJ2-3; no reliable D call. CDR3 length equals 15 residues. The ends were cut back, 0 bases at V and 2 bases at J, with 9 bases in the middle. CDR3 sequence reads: CASSLARADTDTQYF. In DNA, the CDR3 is TGTGCCAGCAGTTTAGCGAGAGCAGACACAGATACGCAGTATTTT.

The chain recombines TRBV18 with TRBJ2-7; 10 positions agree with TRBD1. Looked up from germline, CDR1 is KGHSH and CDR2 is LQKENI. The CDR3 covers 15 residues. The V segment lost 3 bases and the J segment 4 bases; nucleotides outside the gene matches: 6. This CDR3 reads CASSPGQGMRYEQYF. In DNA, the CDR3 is TGTGCCAGCTCACCGGGACAGGGGATGAGGTACGAGCAGTACTTC.

This CDR3 reads CATSRGTGTDTQYF. The CDR3 DNA is TGTGCCACCAGCAGAGGGACAGGGACAGATACGCAGTATTTT. The chain carries TRBV15 and TRBJ2-3; 8 nucleotides line up with TRBD1. Trimming removed 1 base from V and 3 bases from J; junction bases left unmatched: 0. CDR1 and CDR2 (germline): LNHNV, YYDKDF (reference sequence). The CDR3 totals 14 residues.

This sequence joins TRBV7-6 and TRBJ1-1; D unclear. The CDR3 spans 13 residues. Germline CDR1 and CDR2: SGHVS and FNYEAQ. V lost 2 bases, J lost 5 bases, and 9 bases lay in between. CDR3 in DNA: TGTGCCAGCAGCTTAAGCCCGCAGACTGAAGCTTTCTTT. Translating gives CASSLSPQTEAFF.

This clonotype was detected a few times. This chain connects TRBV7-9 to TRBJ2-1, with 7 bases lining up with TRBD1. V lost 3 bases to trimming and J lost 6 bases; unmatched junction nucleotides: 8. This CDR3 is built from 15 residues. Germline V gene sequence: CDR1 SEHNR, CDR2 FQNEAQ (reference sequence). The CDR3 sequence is CASSFLRDRFNEQFF. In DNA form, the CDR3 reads TGTGCCAGCAGCTTCCTCCGGGACAGATTCAATGAGCAGTTCTTC.

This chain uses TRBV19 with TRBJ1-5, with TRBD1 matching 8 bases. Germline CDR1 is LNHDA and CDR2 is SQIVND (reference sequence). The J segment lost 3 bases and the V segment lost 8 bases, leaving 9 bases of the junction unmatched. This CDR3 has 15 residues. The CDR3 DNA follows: TGTGCCAGTCGGGGACAGGAATGGGACAATCAGCCCCAGCATTTT. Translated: CASRGQEWDNQPQHF.

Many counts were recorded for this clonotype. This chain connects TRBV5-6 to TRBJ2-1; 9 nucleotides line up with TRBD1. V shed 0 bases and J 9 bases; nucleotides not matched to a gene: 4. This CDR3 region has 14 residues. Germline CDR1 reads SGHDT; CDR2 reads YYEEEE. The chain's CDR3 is CASSLDVDRGEQFF. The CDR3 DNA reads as TGTGCCAGCAGCTTGGACGTGGACAGGGGTGAGCAGTTCTTC. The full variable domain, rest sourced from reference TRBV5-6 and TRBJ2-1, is DAGVTQSPTHLIKTRGQQVTLRCSPKSGHDTVSWYQQALGQGPQFIFQYYEEEERQRGNFPDRFSGHQFPNYSSELNVNALLLGDSALYLCASSLDVDRGEQFFGPGTRLTVL.

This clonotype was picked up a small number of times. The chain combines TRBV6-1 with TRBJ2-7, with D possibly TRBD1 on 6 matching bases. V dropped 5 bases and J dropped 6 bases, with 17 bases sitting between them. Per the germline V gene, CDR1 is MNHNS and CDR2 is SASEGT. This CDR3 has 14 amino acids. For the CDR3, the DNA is TGTGCCAGCAGTTGGAATCCCGCAGGGGCCGAGCAGTACTTC. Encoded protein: CASSWNPAGAEQYF.

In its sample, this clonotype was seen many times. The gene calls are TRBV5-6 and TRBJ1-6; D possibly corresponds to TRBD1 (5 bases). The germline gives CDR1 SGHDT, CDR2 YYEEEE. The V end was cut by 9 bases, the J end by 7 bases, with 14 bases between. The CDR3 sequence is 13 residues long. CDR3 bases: TGTGCCACAGGGACGGGGATAAATTCACCCCTCCACTTT. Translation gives CATGTGINSPLHF.

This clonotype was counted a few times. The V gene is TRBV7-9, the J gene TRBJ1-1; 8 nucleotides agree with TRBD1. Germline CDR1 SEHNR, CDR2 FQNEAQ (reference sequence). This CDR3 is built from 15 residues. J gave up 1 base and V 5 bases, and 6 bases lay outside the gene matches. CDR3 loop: CASSPDRGRNTEAFF. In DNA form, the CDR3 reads TGTGCCAGCAGCCCAGACAGGGGAAGGAACACTGAAGCTTTCTTT.

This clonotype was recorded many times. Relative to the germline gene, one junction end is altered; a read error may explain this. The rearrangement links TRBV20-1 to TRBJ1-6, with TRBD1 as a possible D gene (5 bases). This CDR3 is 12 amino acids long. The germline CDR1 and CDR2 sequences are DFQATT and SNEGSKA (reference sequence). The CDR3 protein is CSASTMGGTDIW. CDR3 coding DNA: TGCAGTGCTAGCACCATGGGTGGGACGGACATTTGG.

The CDR3 DNA follows: TGCGCCAGCAGCCAAGATTGGGGGAGCACAGATACGCAGTATTTT. Translated: CASSQDWGSTDTQYF. The chain has TRBV4-1 and TRBJ2-3; D could derive from TRBD1 or TRBD2 (5 bases each). The CDR3 runs 15 residues. Germline V gives CDR1 MGHRA, CDR2 YSYEKL. V lost 0 bases to trimming and J lost 0 bases, with 7 bases between them.

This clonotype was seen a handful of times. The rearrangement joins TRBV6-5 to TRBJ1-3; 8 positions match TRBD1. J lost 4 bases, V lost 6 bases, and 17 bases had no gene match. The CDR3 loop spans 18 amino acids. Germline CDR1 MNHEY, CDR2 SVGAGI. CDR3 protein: CASSPIPTGASGGNTIYF. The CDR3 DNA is TGTGCCAGCAGCCCCATACCGACAGGGGCCTCTGGGGGAAACACCATATATTTT.

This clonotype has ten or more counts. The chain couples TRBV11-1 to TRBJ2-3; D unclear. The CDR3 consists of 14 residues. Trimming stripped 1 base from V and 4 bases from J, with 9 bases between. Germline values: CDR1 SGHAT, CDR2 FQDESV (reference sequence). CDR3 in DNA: TGTGCCAGCAGCTTAGTCCTTCCCGCAGATACGCAGTATTTT. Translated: CASSLVLPADTQYF.

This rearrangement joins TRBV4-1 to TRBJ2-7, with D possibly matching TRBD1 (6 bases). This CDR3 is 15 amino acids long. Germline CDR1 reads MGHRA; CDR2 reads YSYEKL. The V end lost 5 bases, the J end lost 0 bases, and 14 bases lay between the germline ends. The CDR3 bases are TGCGCCAGCAGCTATGAAGAGACAGGCTCCTACGAGCAGTACTTC. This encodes CASSYEETGSYEQYF.

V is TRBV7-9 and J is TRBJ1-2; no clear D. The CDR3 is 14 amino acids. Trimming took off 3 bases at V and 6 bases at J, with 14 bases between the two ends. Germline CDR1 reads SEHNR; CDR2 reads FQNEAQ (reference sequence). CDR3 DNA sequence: TGTGCCAGCAGCTTTGATAGGAGGAGTCATGGCTACACCTTC. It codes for CASSFDRRSHGYTF.